This entry lists 3 T cell receptor beta chains sequenced from one sample in a study of Graves' ophthalmopathy and Graves' hyperthyroidism. The authors amplified TCR beta CDR3 regions from RNA transcripts. The first-round RT-PCR employed HTBI primers together with the Qiagen OneStep RT-PCR kit. A multiplex PCR was then performed as the second round. TCRdb redid the calling of the multiplex PCR reads with MiXCR, one entry per CDR3 protein. The sample has 600,000 to 700,000 distinct CDR3 sequences; roughly 39% are singletons. Sequencing input: peripheral blood. These receptors all stem from an adult man with Graves' ophthalmopathy.

This clonotype was picked up a small number of times. This rearrangement joins TRBV3-1 to TRBJ2-2; 11 nucleotides agree with TRBD1. Trimming removed 4 bases from V and 7 bases from J; junction bases left unmatched: 8. Per germline, CDR1 LGHDT and CDR2 YNNKEL (reference sequence). This CDR3 contains 16 residues. The CDR3 loop is CASSRSGQGAVGELFF. The CDR3, as DNA: TGTGCCAGCAGCCGCTCCGGACAGGGGGCGGTCGGGGAGCTGTTTTTT.

In its sample, this clonotype was seen many times. Written as DNA, the CDR3 is TGTGCCAGCAGCTCGGGACCCCCCACTGAAGCTTTCTTT. This codes for CASSSGPPTEAFF. The chain links TRBV7-9 to TRBJ1-1; maybe TRBD1 (5 bases). The ends were cut back, 4 bases at V and 4 bases at J, with 10 bases in the middle. Looked up from germline, CDR1 is SEHNR and CDR2 is FQNEAQ (reference sequence). This CDR3 contains 13 residues.

The chain is built from TRBV9 and TRBJ2-7; the match to TRBD2 covers 13 bases. In germline, CDR1 is SGDLS, CDR2 YYNGEE. This CDR3 is built from 15 residues. Losses at the gene ends were 3 bases for V and 7 bases for J; bases not matched to a gene: 7. The CDR3 nucleotides read TGTGCCAGCAGCGCCACTAGCGGGGGGGCGAGGGAGCAGTACTTC. This encodes CASSATSGGAREQYF.